This T cell receptor (beta chain) was identified in a study of identical twins. Study-level points and caveats: Findings came from cross-sectional statistics, without long-term follow-up of donors.

TCRdb reanalysed the 5' RACE reads using MiXCR and keeps one entry per CDR3 protein. The table includes under 300,000 distinct CDR3 sequences, roughly 13% detected once. This clonotype was found a few times. The target antigen is unknown. Each donor was a healthy Caucasian. These records were also assigned to another study, of yellow fever vaccine responses in identical twins.

The specimen sequenced was memory (CD45RO+) T cells sorted from blood. The TCR comes from a woman aged 18-29 years in good health.

In DNA, the CDR3 is TGTGCCAGCGCTCGACAGGATTTTTCCTCTGGGGCCAACGTCCTGACTTTC. Protein: CASARQDFSSGANVLTF. The chain is built from TRBV6-1 and TRBJ2-6, with D maybe TRBD1 (6 bases). V lost 8 bases and J lost 0, with 17 bases in between. The CDR3 has 17 amino acids. CDR1 is MNHNS, CDR2 SASEGT, per germline.